A single sample gave rise to the 12 T cell receptor beta chains below, sequenced in a study of T cell changes during pregnancy in multiple sclerosis. Libraries were prepared by immunoSEQ multiplex PCR; TCRdb keeps only in-frame clonotypes and omits some of them. The table records about 24,000 clones, around 86% of them present only once. The sequencing here drew on CD8+ T cells from peripheral blood mononuclear cells, taken in the first trimester of pregnancy. These receptors came from a female donor in good health, enrolled as a control in a pregnancy study.

The chain uses TRBV9 and TRBJ2-3; D gene uncertain. The V gene's germline CDR1 is SGDLS and CDR2 YYNGEE. Between the trimmed V and J ends, which lost 4 bases and 2 bases, there was a span of 14 bases. This CDR3 comprises 15 residues. Written as DNA, the CDR3 is TGTGCCAGCAGCCCTCAAACAGTGCTCACAGATACGCAGTATTTT. Its translation is CASSPQTVLTDTQYF. Using reference TRBV9 and TRBJ2-3 for the parts outside the CDR3, the full variable domain is DSGVTQTPKHLITATGQRVTLRCSPRSGDLSVYWYQQSLDQGLQFLIQYYNGEERAKGNILERFSAQQFPDLHSELNLSSLELGDSALYFCASSPQTVLTDTQYFGPGTRLTVL.

The chain carries TRBV15 and TRBJ1-1, with D possibly matching TRBD1 (5 bases). This CDR3 has 17 residues. The germline CDR1 and CDR2 sequences are LNHNV and YYDKDF (reference sequence). V was pared by 2 bases and J by 10 bases, with 26 bases between. CDR3 coding DNA: TGTGCCACCAGCAGACTTTCGGGGGACCAAACGGAGTCGGGAGCTTTCTTT. Its protein is CATSRLSGDQTESGAFF.

The chain carries TRBV9 and TRBJ1-6; D gene unclear. The CDR3 loop spans 16 amino acids. V gave up 4 bases and J gave up 7 bases, with 18 bases separating them. Germline-derived CDR1 and CDR2 are SGDLS and YYNGEE. The CDR3 reads CASSPEVNEWNSPLHF. CDR3 coding DNA: TGTGCCAGCAGCCCCGAGGTCAACGAGTGGAATTCACCCCTCCACTTT.

This clone showed up just once. The chain uses TRBV10-3 and TRBJ2-1; D possibly corresponds to TRBD2 (5 bases). Between the trimmed V and J ends, which lost 6 bases and 3 bases, there was a span of 12 bases. Germline CDR1 is ENHRY and CDR2 is SYGVKD. There are 14 residues in the CDR3. Here the CDR3 reads CAISLDAGYNEQFF. CDR3 sequence (DNA): TGTGCCATCAGCCTAGACGCGGGCTACAATGAGCAGTTCTTC.

The chain recombines TRBV28 with TRBJ1-3; 7 nucleotides match TRBD1. V lost 6 bases, J lost 4 bases, and 6 bases stayed unmatched. Per germline, CDR1 MDHEN and CDR2 SYDVKM. The CDR3 extends over 14 amino acids. CDR3 protein: CASRGDSTGNTIYF. DNA of the CDR3: TGTGCCAGCAGGGGGGACAGCACAGGAAACACCATATATTTT.

V usage is TRBV6-5 and J usage is TRBJ2-7, with TRBD1 as a possible D gene (5 bases). In germline, CDR1 is MNHEY, CDR2 SVGAGI. The CDR3 runs 12 residues. The ends were cut back, 5 bases at V and 5 bases at J, with 10 bases in the middle. The CDR3 spells CASSQGFHEQYF. As DNA, the CDR3 is TGTGCCAGCAGTCAGGGATTCCACGAGCAGTACTTC.

With regard to this clone: Different DNA sequences within this sample yield the same CDR3. The chain employs TRBV9 and TRBJ1-5, with D perhaps TRBD1 (5 bases). Trimming cost V 0 bases and J 3 bases, with 7 bases left between them. CDR1 SGDLS and CDR2 YYNGEE come from the germline V gene. The CDR3 runs 14 residues. CDR3 amino acids: CASSVGDFNQPQHF. DNA for the CDR3: TGTGCCAGCAGCGTAGGGGACTTCAATCAGCCCCAGCATTTT.

The chain carries TRBV4-3 and TRBJ1-1, with D unclear. The length of the CDR3 is 15 residues. The V gene lost 0 bases and the J gene lost 9 bases, with 17 bases spanning the gap. Germline loops: CDR1 LGHNA, CDR2 YSLEER. CDR3 residues: CASSQERSTTRKAFF. The CDR3 DNA sequence: TGCGCCAGCAGCCAAGAACGATCCACTACTCGGAAAGCTTTCTTT.

The chain recombines TRBV9 with TRBJ2-2, with 9 nucleotides matching TRBD2. Germline V lookup: CDR1 SGDLS, CDR2 YYNGEE. The trim removed 6 bases at V and 4 bases at J, leaving 7 bases unmatched. The CDR3 spans 15 residues. DNA for the CDR3: TGTGCCAGCACTCAAGCGGGGGGCCCCACCGGGGAGCTGTTTTTT. Encoded protein: CASTQAGGPTGELFF.

V is TRBV7-2 and J is TRBJ2-4; 10 bases agree with TRBD2. Germline assignment: CDR1 SGHTA and CDR2 FQGNSA. J was trimmed by 0 bases and V by 2 bases; bases with no gene match: 4. The CDR3 spans 17 residues. CDR3 loop: CASSLSSGGLAKNIQYF. The CDR3 DNA sequence: TGTGCCAGCAGCTTAAGTAGCGGGGGGCTAGCCAAAAACATTCAGTACTTC.

V and J are TRBV19 and TRBJ2-1; D is possibly TRBD1 (6 bases). V gave up 4 bases and J gave up 4 bases, with 14 bases separating them. There are 15 residues in the CDR3. Germline V CDR1 and CDR2: LNHDA, SQIVND (reference sequence). In DNA form, the CDR3 reads TGTGCCAGTAGTACTAAGCAGGGGCTTTACAATGAGCAGTTCTTC. Protein product: CASSTKQGLYNEQFF. Using reference TRBV19 and TRBJ2-1 for the parts outside the CDR3, the full variable domain is DGGITQSPKYLFRKEGQNVTLSCEQNLNHDAMYWYRQDPGQGLRLIYYSQIVNDFQKGDIAEGYSVSREKKESFPLTVTSAQKNPTAFYLCASSTKQGLYNEQFFGPGTRLTVL.

By share, this clone counts as large. The gene calls are TRBV5-4 and TRBJ1-1; D perhaps matches TRBD1 (5 bases). V gave up 0 bases and J gave up 0 bases, with 12 bases separating them. The CDR3 is 16 amino acids. The germline V gene encodes CDR1 SGHNT and CDR2 YYREEE (reference sequence). CDR3 residues: CASSLGGEELNTEAFF. Here the CDR3 DNA reads TGTGCCAGCAGCTTGGGGGGGGAGGAATTGAACACTGAAGCTTTCTTT. Supplemented by reference TRBV5-4 and TRBJ1-1, the full variable domain reads ETGVTQSPTHLIKTRGQQVTLRCSSQSGHNTVSWYQQALGQGPQFIFQYYREEENGRGNFPPRFSGLQFPNYSSELNVNALELDDSALYLCASSLGGEELNTEAFFGQGTRLTVV.